Listed here are 32 T cell receptor beta chains from one sample, sequenced in a study of T cell repertoires in cytomegalovirus infection. Using its own MiXCR run on the reads, TCRdb lists one record per CDR3 protein. The sample shows fewer than 300,000 distinct CDR3 sequences, around 25% of them seen only once. The sequenced material came from PBMCs. These receptors were taken from a human donor in good health (CMV status not recorded). Some clones in this sample may be carry-over from other donors' samples.

This clonotype was seen a few times. This rearrangement joins TRBV5-5 to TRBJ2-7; TRBD1 is a possible D gene (6 bases). The germline V gene has CDR1 SGHKS and CDR2 YYEKEE (reference sequence). This CDR3 has 15 residues. Trimming pared 3 bases from V and 6 bases from J, leaving 19 bases between. CDR3 protein: CASSSLGGPSPEQYF. The CDR3, as DNA: TGTGCCAGCAGCTCACTTGGGGGCCCTTCCCCCGAGCAGTACTTC.

The J gene is TRBJ2-1, the V gene TRBV5-8; D call uncertain. The CDR3 runs to 11 residues. Trimming removed 1 base at V and 9 bases at J, with 5 bases between. The V gene's germline CDR1 is SGHTS and CDR2 YDEGEE. This chain's CDR3 is CASSLLGEQFF. The CDR3 DNA reads TGTGCCAGCAGCTTGTTGGGTGAGCAGTTCTTC.

This clonotype has more than one count but fewer than ten. This CDR3 reads CATSDASLAEAFF. The CDR3 region has the DNA TGTGCCACCAGTGACGCATCGTTGGCTGAAGCTTTCTTT. The rearrangement links TRBV24-1 to TRBJ1-1; D ambiguous. CDR1 and CDR2 from the germline V gene are KGHDR and SFDVKD. Trimming removed 4 bases from V and 6 bases from J, with 11 bases in between. The CDR3 totals 13 residues.

V and J are TRBV27 and TRBJ1-2; D gene uncertain. V was clipped by 7 bases and J by 8 bases, with 20 bases between them. Germline loops: CDR1 MNHEY, CDR2 SMNVEV (reference sequence). This CDR3 comprises 14 residues. This chain's CDR3 is CASTPEPRRGGYTF. In DNA form, the CDR3 reads TGTGCCAGCACACCCGAACCGCGACGAGGCGGCTACACCTTC.

With regard to this clonotype: The conserved closing phenylalanine or tryptophan is absent in this CDR3, likely reflecting a read error. The rearrangement joins TRBV28 to TRBJ1-3; D is undetermined. This CDR3 region has 15 residues. V lost 4 bases and J lost 0, with 10 bases in between. CDR1 and CDR2 from the germline V gene are MDHEN and SYDVKM. The CDR3 protein is CASSYPFSSGNTIYS. CDR3 DNA: TGTGCCAGCAGTTACCCGTTTTCCTCTGGAAACACCATATATTCT.

This clonotype was detected only a few times. CDR3 in DNA: TGTGCCACCAGTGCCGTGACAGGGGATACGCAGTATTTT. Its translation is CATSAVTGDTQYF. The chain is built from TRBV24-1 and TRBJ2-3, with 7 bases lining up with TRBD1. This CDR3 contains 13 residues. Germline lookup yields CDR1 KGHDR and CDR2 SFDVKD. V was pared by 5 bases and J by 6 bases, with 4 bases of the junction left unmatched.

This clonotype was detected only a few times. CDR3: CSAPLGSGRSTDTQYF. The CDR3 DNA reads as TGCAGTGCTCCCTTGGGGAGCGGGAGAAGCACAGATACGCAGTATTTT. V and J are TRBV20-1 and TRBJ2-3; 8 bases are shared with TRBD2. Germline values: CDR1 DFQATT, CDR2 SNEGSKA (reference sequence). J was trimmed by 0 bases and V by 5 bases; bases with no gene match: 10. CDR3 size: 16 residues.

This clonotype was observed a single time. A much bigger clone sits one base away, suggesting this may be a read error. The gene calls are TRBV19 and TRBJ1-1; D possibly corresponds to TRBD1 (5 bases). The germline CDR1 and CDR2 sequences are LNHDA and SQIVND (reference sequence). The CDR3 totals 16 residues. The CDR3 DNA follows: TGTGCCAGTAGAATAGGGGCCGGGACGGTGAACACTGAAGCTTTCTTT. Translation: CASRIGAGTVNTEAFF.

The chain has TRBV20-1 and TRBJ2-3; 11 nucleotides agree with TRBD2. V was pared by 0 bases and J by 2 bases, with 4 bases of the junction left unmatched. The CDR3 runs 16 residues. The germline gives CDR1 DFQATT, CDR2 SNEGSKA (reference sequence). For the CDR3, the DNA is TGCAGTGCTAGAGAACCTAGCGGGAGGTTCACAGATACGCAGTATTTT. Its translation is CSAREPSGRFTDTQYF.

With regard to this clonotype: Just one base apart from a much larger clone, this may be a read error. The chain uses TRBV5-4 and TRBJ2-7, with 10 bases lining up with TRBD1. The CDR3 contains 15 residues. The trim removed 6 bases at V and 3 bases at J, leaving 9 bases unmatched. CDR1 SGHNT and CDR2 YYREEE come from the germline V gene (reference sequence). DNA for the CDR3: TGTGCCAGCAACTCACCGGGACAGGGGTTCTACGAGCAGTACTTC. It specifies CASNSPGQGFYEQYF.

This rearrangement joins TRBV23-1 to TRBJ2-7; D uncertain. TRBV23-1 is an ORF for which the function is uncertain. The CDR3 is 13 residues long. Trimming shortened V by 4 bases and J by 5 bases, and 12 bases separated the two germline ends. Here the CDR3 DNA reads TGCGCCAGCAGTCCTCCCGTGCAGCACGAGCAGTACTTC. As protein: CASSPPVQHEQYF.

This clonotype came up a few times. V usage is TRBV6-1 and J usage is TRBJ2-2; 9 positions agree with TRBD1. The V gene's germline CDR1 is MNHNS and CDR2 SASEGT. This CDR3 region has 15 residues. V shed 7 bases and J 6 bases; nucleotides not matched to a gene: 9. CDR3 bases: TGTGCCAGCAAATCCGGGACAGGGTGGGCCGGGGAGCTGTTTTTT. It yields the protein CASKSGTGWAGELFF.

The rearrangement joins TRBV29-1 to TRBJ1-1; D not certain. Germline CDR1 and CDR2: SQVTM and ANQGSEA. The ends were cut back, 5 bases at V and 4 bases at J, with 11 bases in the middle. This CDR3 has 12 amino acids. The CDR3 sequence: CSVLGGGTEAFF. The CDR3, as DNA: TGCAGCGTTCTGGGCGGCGGCACTGAAGCTTTCTTT.

This clonotype came up a few times. V usage is TRBV6-1 and J usage is TRBJ2-1; TRBD2 agrees at 8 bases. Trimming removed 2 bases from V and 0 bases from J; junction bases left unmatched: 0. CDR1 and CDR2 from the germline V gene are MNHNS and SASEGT. This CDR3 is built from 15 residues. The CDR3 region has the DNA TGTGCCAGCAGTGAACTAGCGGGCTCCTACAATGAGCAGTTCTTC. It is translated as CASSELAGSYNEQFF.

This clonotype showed up many times. The J gene is TRBJ2-5, the V gene TRBV7-2; 7 bases are shared with TRBD2. The length of the CDR3 is 13 residues. V lost 8 bases, J lost 4 bases, and 7 bases stayed unmatched. Germline CDR1 reads SGHTA; CDR2 reads FQGNSA. In DNA, the CDR3 is TGTGCCAGCCTCTCGGGGAGGGTAGAGACCCAGTACTTC. Translation gives CASLSGRVETQYF.

This clonotype was observed a few times. The J gene is TRBJ2-5, the V gene TRBV19; tentative D call: TRBD1 (6 bases). CDR1 and CDR2 from the germline V gene are LNHDA and SQIVND (reference sequence). The ends were cut back, 8 bases at V and 2 bases at J, with 21 bases in the middle. CDR3 length: 16 amino acids. The CDR3 is CASGNLQGVGQETQYF. DNA for the CDR3: TGTGCCAGTGGAAATCTACAGGGAGTGGGTCAAGAGACCCAGTACTTC.

J is TRBJ2-1 and V is TRBV5-1; 8 bases align to TRBD1. The CDR3 length is 16 residues. V gave up 3 bases and J gave up 5 bases; unmatched junction bases: 10. Germline CDR1 SGHRS, CDR2 YFSETQ. The CDR3 sequence: CASSSYRGTRDNEQFF. For the CDR3, the DNA is TGCGCCAGCAGCTCCTACAGGGGGACCAGGGACAATGAGCAGTTCTTC. The variable domain in full, completed from reference TRBV5-1 and TRBJ2-1, reads KAGVTQTPRYLIKTRGQQVTLSCSPISGHRSVSWYQQTPGQGLQFLFEYFSETQRNKGNFPGRFSGRQFSNSRSEMNVSTLELGDSALYLCASSSYRGTRDNEQFFGPGTRLTVL.

CDR3 DNA sequence: TGTGCCAGCAGCACCGGACATGGCACCGGGGAGCTGTTTTTT. Translated: CASSTGHGTGELFF. This chain uses TRBV5-4 with TRBJ2-2; D possibly corresponds to TRBD1 (5 bases). Trimming cost V 4 bases and J 4 bases, with 11 bases left between them. This CDR3 has 14 residues. CDR1 is SGHNT and CDR2 is YYREEE in the germline V gene (reference sequence).

The genes are TRBV6-2 or TRBV6-3 and TRBJ2-1; 14 bases are shared with TRBD2. CDR3 length equals 15 residues. V gave up 5 bases and J gave up 10 bases; unmatched junction bases: 7. Germline values: CDR1 MNHEY, CDR2 SVGEGT. CDR3 nucleotide sequence: TGTGCCAGCAGTCGACTAGCGGGAGGGCCCAGAGAGCAGTTCTTC. It encodes CASSRLAGGPREQFF.

This chain links TRBV20-1 with TRBJ1-5; possible D gene TRBD1, 6 bases. The CDR3 totals 14 residues. V was clipped by 6 bases and J by 4 bases, with 16 bases between them. Germline-derived CDR1 and CDR2 are DFQATT and SNEGSKA (reference sequence). The CDR3 sequence: CSASRGAGNQPQHF. CDR3 coding DNA: TGCAGTGCCTCGAGGGGGGCTGGTAATCAGCCCCAGCATTTT.

This clonotype was counted ten times or more. J is TRBJ2-5 and V is TRBV7-2; TRBD2 agrees at 8 bases. CDR1 is SGHTA, CDR2 FQGNSA, per germline. The CDR3 totals 13 residues. Trimming at V came to 5 bases and at J to 4 bases, leaving 3 bases not matched to a gene. CDR3 nucleotides: TGTGCCAGCAGCCAGCTAGCGGGAGAGACCCAGTACTTC. It specifies CASSQLAGETQYF.

This clonotype has at least ten counts. The rearrangement links TRBV7-2 to TRBJ1-5, with 11 positions matching TRBD1. The CDR3 loop spans 14 amino acids. The germline V gene has CDR1 SGHTA and CDR2 FQGNSA. Losses at the gene ends were 4 bases for V and 6 bases for J; bases not matched to a gene: 2. CDR3 region: CASSSDRGLQPQHF. CDR3 nucleotide sequence: TGTGCCAGCAGCTCGGACAGGGGGCTTCAGCCCCAGCATTTT.

This chain links TRBV4-1 with TRBJ1-1; D is undetermined. V was clipped by 4 bases and J by 4 bases, with 13 bases between them. The CDR3 runs to 14 residues. The germline CDR1 and CDR2 sequences are MGHRA and YSYEKL. The CDR3 spells CASSRQNQVTEAFF. DNA for the CDR3: TGCGCCAGCAGCCGACAAAACCAGGTCACTGAAGCTTTCTTT.

The rearrangement joins TRBV12-3 or TRBV12-4 to TRBJ1-1, with no clear D. V lost 3 bases to trimming and J lost 4 bases, with 9 bases between them. This CDR3 is 13 amino acids long. CDR3 amino acids: CASSFGPITEAFF. The CDR3 coding sequence is TGTGCCAGCAGTTTTGGGCCTATCACTGAAGCTTTCTTT.

This sequence joins TRBV10-3 and TRBJ2-5; D is unresolved. This CDR3 is built from 13 residues. The germline V gene has CDR1 ENHRY and CDR2 SYGVKD. V shed 2 bases and J shed 3 bases, with 7 bases lying between them. Here the CDR3 reads CAISERLEETQYF. The DNA for the CDR3 is TGTGCCATCAGTGAGAGGCTAGAAGAGACCCAGTACTTC.

This chain links TRBV19 with TRBJ2-7; D is undetermined. Trimming left V 4 bases short and J 0 bases short, with 7 bases between. The CDR3 consists of 13 residues. Germline V gene data show CDR1 as LNHDA and CDR2 as SQIVND (reference sequence). The CDR3 reads CASSTSGSYEQYF. CDR3 in DNA: TGTGCCAGTAGTACATCCGGCTCCTACGAGCAGTACTTC.

This clonotype has only a few counts. This chain links TRBV28 with TRBJ2-5; D assignment may be TRBD1 or TRBD2 (6 bases each). V dropped 8 bases and J dropped 1 base, with 17 bases sitting between them. Germline V gene sequence: CDR1 MDHEN, CDR2 SYDVKM. This CDR3 contains 15 residues. The CDR3 loop reads CASVGGSGPQETQYF. Here the CDR3 DNA reads TGTGCCAGCGTAGGGGGGTCTGGGCCCCAAGAGACCCAGTACTTC.

Details on this clonotype: A much larger clone lies one base from this, so it may be a read error. The rearrangement links TRBV7-2 to TRBJ1-5; TRBD1 might be the D (5 bases). Germline assignment: CDR1 SGHTA and CDR2 FQGNSA. The CDR3 sequence is 13 residues long. Trimming took off 5 bases at V and 5 bases at J, with 10 bases between the two ends. The CDR3: CASSTREYQPQHF. CDR3 sequence (DNA): TGTGCCAGCAGCACCAGGGAATATCAGCCCCAGCATTTT.

There are a few counts of this clonotype. This rearrangement joins TRBV29-1 to TRBJ1-5, with D uncertain. The germline V and J ends were trimmed by 5 bases and 4 bases, with 12 bases remaining between them. Germline V gene lookup returns CDR1 SQVTM and CDR2 ANQGSEA. The CDR3 has 13 amino acids. CDR3 region: CSVSTDQNQPQHF. CDR3 in DNA: TGCAGCGTTAGTACAGACCAAAATCAGCCCCAGCATTTT.

This clonotype was detected a few times. Mismatch with germline at one junction end may stem from a read error. The chain carries TRBV7-8 and TRBJ1-5, with a tentative D call TRBD1 (6 bases). CDR3 size: 15 residues. The germline V gene has CDR1 SGHVS and CDR2 FQNEAQ. In DNA, the CDR3 is TGTGCCAGCAGCGCAGGAACAGGGATCAATCAGCACCAGCATTTT. The encoded protein is CASSAGTGINQHQHF.

This clonotype was seen at least ten times. The chain employs TRBV7-8 and TRBJ2-7; 8 bases line up with TRBD1. This CDR3 is 15 amino acids long. Trimming at V came to 6 bases and at J to 2 bases, leaving 9 bases not matched to a gene. Looked up from germline, CDR1 is SGHVS and CDR2 is FQNEAQ. The CDR3 DNA follows: TGTGCCAGCAGGCTTGGACAGGGCCCTACCTACGAGCAGTACTTC. It codes for CASRLGQGPTYEQYF.

This clonotype occurred a few times. The V gene is TRBV7-6, the J gene TRBJ2-6; 8 positions match TRBD1. CDR1 is SGHVS, CDR2 FNYEAQ, per germline. The CDR3 length is 19 residues. The junction had 12 bases not matched to a gene; V was cut back by 5 bases and J by 0 bases. This chain's CDR3 is CASSPRMGTGSSGANVLTF. Here the CDR3 DNA reads TGTGCCAGCAGCCCAAGGATGGGGACAGGATCCTCTGGGGCCAACGTCCTGACTTTC.